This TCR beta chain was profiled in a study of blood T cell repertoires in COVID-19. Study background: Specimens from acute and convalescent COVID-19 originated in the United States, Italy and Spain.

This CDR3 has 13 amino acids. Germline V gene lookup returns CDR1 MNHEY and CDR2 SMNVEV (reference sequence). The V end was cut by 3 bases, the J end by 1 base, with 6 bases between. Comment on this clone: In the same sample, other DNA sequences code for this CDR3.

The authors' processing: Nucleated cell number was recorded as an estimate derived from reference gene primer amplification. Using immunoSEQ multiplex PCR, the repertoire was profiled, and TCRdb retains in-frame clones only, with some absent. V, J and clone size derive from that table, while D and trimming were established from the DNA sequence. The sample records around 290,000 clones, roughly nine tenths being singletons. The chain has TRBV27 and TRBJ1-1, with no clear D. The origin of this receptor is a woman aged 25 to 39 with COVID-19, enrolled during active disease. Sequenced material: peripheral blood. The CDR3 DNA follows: TGTGCCAGCAGTTTTACGGGGAACACTGAAGCTTTCTTT. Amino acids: CASSFTGNTEAFF.